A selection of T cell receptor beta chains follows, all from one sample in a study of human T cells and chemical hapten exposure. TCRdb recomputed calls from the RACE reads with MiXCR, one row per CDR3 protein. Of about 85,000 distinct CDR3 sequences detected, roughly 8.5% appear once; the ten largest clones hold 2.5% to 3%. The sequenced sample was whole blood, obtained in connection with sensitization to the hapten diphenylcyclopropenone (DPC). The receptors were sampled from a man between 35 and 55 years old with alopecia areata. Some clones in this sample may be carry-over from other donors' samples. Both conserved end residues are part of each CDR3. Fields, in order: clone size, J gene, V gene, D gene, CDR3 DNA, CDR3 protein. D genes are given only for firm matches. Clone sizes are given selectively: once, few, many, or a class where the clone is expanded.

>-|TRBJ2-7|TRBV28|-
TGTGCCAGCATCTCGAACTACGAGCAGTACTTC
CASISNYEQYF
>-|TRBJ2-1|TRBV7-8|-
TGTGCCAGCAGCTTGGACACCATCCTCAATGAGCAGTTCTTC
CASSLDTILNEQFF
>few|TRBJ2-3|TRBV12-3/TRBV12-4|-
TGTGCCAGCAGGCCCCGGAGATTCACAGATACGCAGTATTTT
CASRPRRFTDTQYF
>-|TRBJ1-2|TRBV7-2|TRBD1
TGTGCCAGCAGACTCGGGACAGGGGTTTCATCTGGCTACACCTTC
CASRLGTGVSSGYTF
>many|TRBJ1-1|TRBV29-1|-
TGCAGCGTTGTTCGTATGTTTAACACTGAAGCTTTCTTT
CSVVRMFNTEAFF
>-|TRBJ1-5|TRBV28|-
TGTGCCAGCAGTCCCCGCAGGGCCGACAATCAGCCCCAGCATTTT
CASSPRRADNQPQHF
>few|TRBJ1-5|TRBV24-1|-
TGTGCCACCAGTGATTGGCCTAGCAATCAGCCCCAGCATTTT
CATSDWPSNQPQHF
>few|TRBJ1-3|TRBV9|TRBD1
TGTGCCAGCAGACCAGGGGGGATTGCGGGAAACACCATATATTTT
CASRPGGIAGNTIYF
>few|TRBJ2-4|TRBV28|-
TGTGCCAGCAGTTTGGGGCAGGGCGGAAACATTCAGTACTTC
CASSLGQGGNIQYF
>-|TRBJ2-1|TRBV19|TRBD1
TGTGCCAGTACCCTGACAGGGTCCAAATACAATGAGCAGTTCTTC
CASTLTGSKYNEQFF
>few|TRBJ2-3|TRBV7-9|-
TGTGCCAGCAGCTATTTGCGGGACAGCACAGATACGCAGTATTTT
CASSYLRDSTDTQYF
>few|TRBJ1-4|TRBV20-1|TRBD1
TGCAGTGCTAGGATGGAGGACAGGGGAATTTTT
CSARMEDRGIF
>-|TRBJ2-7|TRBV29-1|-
TGCAGCGCTAAGACGGCCAGCTCCTACGAGCAGTACTTC
CSAKTASSYEQYF
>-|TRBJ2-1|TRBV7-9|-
TGTGCCAGCAGGCCTGCCCCGGGAACTCAGTCCTACAATGAGCAGTTCTTC
CASRPAPGTQSYNEQFF
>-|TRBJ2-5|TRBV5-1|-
TGCGCCAGCAGCTTGGGGACGTGGGAAGAGACCCAGTACTTC
CASSLGTWEETQYF
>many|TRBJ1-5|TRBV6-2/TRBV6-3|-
TGTGCCAGCGCCAGGCAGCTTAGCAATCAGCCCCAGCATTTT
CASARQLSNQPQHF
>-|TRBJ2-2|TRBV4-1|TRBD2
TGCGCCAGCAGCCATCACCTTAGCGGGAGGGAAGCCGGGGAGCTGTTTTTT
CASSHHLSGREAGELFF
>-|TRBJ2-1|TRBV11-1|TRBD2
TGTGCCAGCAGTCAAAGCGGGAATCTCGGTGAGCAGTTCTTC
CASSQSGNLGEQFF
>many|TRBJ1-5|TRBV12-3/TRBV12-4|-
TGTGCCAGCAGTTCACAGGGAGATGGTCAGCCCCAGCATTTT
CASSSQGDGQPQHF
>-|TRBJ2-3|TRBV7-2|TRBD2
TGTGCCAGCACCTTCCGGGAGGGCACAGATACGCAGTATTTT
CASTFREGTDTQYF
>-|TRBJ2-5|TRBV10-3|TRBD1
TGTGCCATCAGTGCGGGACAGTCCCTAGAGACCCAGTACTTC
CAISAGQSLETQYF
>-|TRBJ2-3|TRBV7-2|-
TGTTCCAGCAGCTTAGGTCTAGGCTCAGATACGCAGTATTTT
CSSSLGLGSDTQYF
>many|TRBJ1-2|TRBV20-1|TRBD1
TGCAGTGCTAGAGACGACAGGGTGAATGGCTACACCTTC
CSARDDRVNGYTF
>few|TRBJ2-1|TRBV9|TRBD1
TGTGCCAGCAGCCCTGGACAGGGCGCCCCTTCCTACAATGAGCAGTTCTTC
CASSPGQGAPSYNEQFF
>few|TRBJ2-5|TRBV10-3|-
TGTGCCATCAGTGAGTCGAAGGGGACTTTACAAGAGACCCAGTACTTC
CAISESKGTLQETQYF
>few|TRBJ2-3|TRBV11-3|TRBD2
TGTGCCAGCAGCAGGTCTAGCGGGGGTTTGAATACGCAGTATTTT
CASSRSSGGLNTQYF
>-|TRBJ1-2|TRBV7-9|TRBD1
TGTGCCAGCAGCCGGACAGGGGGCGGCTATGGCTACACCTTC
CASSRTGGGYGYTF
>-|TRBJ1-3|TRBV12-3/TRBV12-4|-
TGTGCCAGCAGCTACCCCGCGTTGGGCCAGGCCACCATATATTTT
CASSYPALGQATIYF